This T cell receptor beta chain emerged from a study of T cell responses to AZD1222 COVID-19 vaccine. Study findings and constraints: Reportedly, nearly half the spike-specific TCRs target unmutated variant regions. Distributed over spike, vaccine-associated CD4 TCRs predominated at 160-218 and 743-854.

Points on this clone: Antigen unknown.

Trimming removed 6 bases at V and 8 bases at J, with 14 bases between. Looked up from germline, CDR1 is MDHEN and CDR2 is SYDVKM. This CDR3 comprises 12 residues. Sequencing used immunoSEQ multiplex PCR; TCRdb keeps in-frame clones, though not all of them. This table holds about 110,000 clones, 80% to 95% found once. Specimen: peripheral blood, collected on day 0 of AZD1222 vaccination. The sequence was collected from an adult in good health. V is TRBV28 and J is TRBJ2-7; D not resolved. CDR3 residues: CASSPLVRKQYF. The DNA of the CDR3 is TGTGCCAGCAGCCCCTTAGTAAGGAAGCAGTACTTC.